The 24 T cell receptor beta chains below come from one sample, sequenced in a study of beta chain features in type 1 diabetes. Whole-study findings and limits: Shorter TCRB CDR3s, moderately but significantly so, marked every one of the four CD4+ subsets in Type 1 diabetes patients.

cDNA synthesis used the whole RNA isolate, giving expressed TCRB sequences. Method: immunoSEQ multiplex PCR; TCRdb's copy keeps in-frame clones and lacks some. The repertoire holds 250,000 to 300,000 clones, with approximately 25% as singletons. These TCRs are of unknown antigen specificity. Sequenced sample: naive CD4+ T cells from blood. The source is a woman under 40 with type 1 diabetes.

The chain links TRBV14 to TRBJ2-1; 7 bases match TRBD1. The junction had 4 bases not matched to a gene; V was cut back by 1 base and J by 4 bases. The CDR3 is 15 amino acids. The germline V gene encodes CDR1 SGHDN and CDR2 FVKESK. CDR3 sequence reads: CASSQVAGGYNEQFF. CDR3 DNA: TGTGCCAGCAGCCAAGTGGCAGGGGGTTACAATGAGCAGTTCTTC.

The chain carries TRBV7-9 and TRBJ2-3; 11 bases agree with TRBD2. The V gene end was trimmed by 5 bases and the J gene end by 0 bases; junction bases not matched to a gene: 4. The CDR3 covers 16 residues. Germline V gene sequence: CDR1 SEHNR, CDR2 FQNEAQ (reference sequence). CDR3 amino acids: CASSPRTSGSTDTQYF. CDR3 coding DNA: TGTGCCAGCAGCCCCCGGACTAGCGGGAGCACAGATACGCAGTATTTT.

The rearrangement uses TRBV5-6 and TRBJ2-5, with D hard to call. The length of the CDR3 is 14 residues. V was shortened by 0 bases and J by 1 base, with 7 bases between the two germline ends. Germline CDR1 and CDR2: SGHDT and YYEEEE. The CDR3: CASSLVAVQETQYF. In DNA form, the CDR3 reads TGTGCCAGCAGCTTGGTGGCAGTCCAAGAGACCCAGTACTTC.

DNA of the CDR3: TGCGCCAGCAGCAAAATCGACAGATTGTCCTACGAGCAGTACTTC. It encodes CASSKIDRLSYEQYF. The chain joins TRBV5-1 to TRBJ2-7; the D gene is possibly TRBD1 (5 bases). This CDR3 is 15 amino acids long. The germline V gene encodes CDR1 SGHRS and CDR2 YFSETQ. Trimming shortened V by 4 bases and J by 1 base, and 15 bases separated the two germline ends.

The chain has TRBV18 and TRBJ1-1, with D possibly TRBD1 on 6 matching bases. CDR3 length: 14 residues. Germline loops: CDR1 KGHSH, CDR2 LQKENI. V lost 3 bases, J lost 1 base, and 9 bases lay in between. As DNA, the CDR3 is TGTGCCAGCTCACCTGGGACACCGAACACTGAAGCTTTCTTT. Translated, it gives CASSPGTPNTEAFF.

V usage is TRBV30 and J usage is TRBJ2-1, with 9 nucleotides matching TRBD2. The CDR3 has 13 amino acids. J was trimmed by 8 bases and V by 5 bases; bases with no gene match: 7. Germline CDR1 and CDR2: GTSNPN and SVGIG (reference sequence). CDR3 in DNA: TGTGCCTGGGGAGCGGGGGGTTATGATGAGCAGTTCTTC. Amino acid sequence: CAWGAGGYDEQFF.

This clone was detected a few times. The chain is built from TRBV14 and TRBJ2-5, with D possibly matching TRBD1 (5 bases). Germline V gene sequence: CDR1 SGHDN, CDR2 FVKESK. The CDR3 spans 14 residues. The V end lost 5 bases, the J end lost 1 base, and 11 bases lay between the germline ends. CDR3 protein: CASSSRQIQETQYF. CDR3 nucleotides: TGTGCCAGCAGCTCTCGACAGATCCAAGAGACCCAGTACTTC.

V and J are TRBV11-1 and TRBJ1-2; 7 positions match TRBD1. CDR1 and CDR2 (germline): SGHAT, FQDESV (reference sequence). CDR3 length equals 14 residues. The V segment lost 7 bases and the J segment 6 bases; nucleotides outside the gene matches: 11. Written as DNA, the CDR3 is TGTGCCAGCACCGTTGACAGGGTGAGCGATGGCTACACCTTC. As protein: CASTVDRVSDGYTF.

This clone was detected a few times. The rearrangement links TRBV4-2 to TRBJ2-1; D is perhaps TRBD2 (5 bases). CDR1 is LGHNA and CDR2 is YNFKEQ in the germline V gene. CDR3 length: 17 amino acids. With 0 bases removed from V and 4 bases from J, the gap between germline ends came to 16 bases. The CDR3 here is CASSQDNSRDVYNEQFF. In nucleotides, the CDR3 is TGTGCCAGCAGCCAAGATAATTCTCGGGATGTGTACAATGAGCAGTTCTTC.

The genes are TRBV2 and TRBJ2-5, with TRBD2 as a possible D gene (5 bases). The CDR3 extends over 13 amino acids. The V gene's germline CDR1 is SNHLY and CDR2 FYNNEI. Trimming took off 2 bases at V and 5 bases at J, with 9 bases between the two ends. CDR3 loop: CASSESPGETQYF. In DNA form, the CDR3 reads TGTGCCAGCAGTGAATCACCGGGGGAGACCCAGTACTTC. Full variable domain (outside the CDR3, taken from reference TRBV2 and TRBJ2-5): EPEVTQTPSHQVTQMGQEVILRCVPISNHLYFYWYRQILGQKVEFLVSFYNNEISEKSEIFDDQFSVERPDGSNFTLKIRSTKLEDSAMYFCASSESPGETQYFGPGTRLLVL.

This chain connects TRBV30 to TRBJ1-1, with D unresolved. Trimming removed 5 bases from V and 6 bases from J, with 10 bases in between. CDR1 and CDR2 (germline): GTSNPN, SVGIG (reference sequence). This CDR3 region has 11 residues. CDR3 amino acids: CAWLPTSEAFF. Here the CDR3 DNA reads TGTGCCTGGCTTCCCACTTCTGAAGCTTTCTTT.

This chain links TRBV19 with TRBJ1-2, with 9 bases fitting TRBD1. V was clipped by 11 bases and J by 7 bases; unmatched bases: 14. The CDR3 spans 14 residues. CDR1 and CDR2 from the germline V gene are LNHDA and SQIVND (reference sequence). The CDR3 DNA is TGTGCCGCCGAACCGGGACAGGGTAGACTTGGCTACACCTTC. Amino acid sequence: CAAEPGQGRLGYTF.

CDR3: CASSVVPAGDPSSYNEQFF. CDR3 DNA sequence: TGTGCCAGCAGCGTAGTACCAGCGGGAGACCCCAGCTCCTACAATGAGCAGTTCTTC. This chain connects TRBV9 to TRBJ2-1; 8 bases agree with TRBD2. This CDR3 contains 19 residues. CDR1 is SGDLS and CDR2 is YYNGEE in the germline V gene. J gave up 0 bases and V 0 bases, and 11 bases lay outside the gene matches.

The chain employs TRBV11-2 and TRBJ1-1; unclear D gene. The CDR3 is 13 amino acids. Trimming pared 1 base from V and 1 base from J, leaving 4 bases between. Germline V gene lookup returns CDR1 SGHAT and CDR2 FQNNGV. The CDR3 DNA follows: TGTGCCAGCAGCTTAGGACAGAACACTGAAGCTTTCTTT. Protein sequence: CASSLGQNTEAFF.

The chain is built from TRBV4-1 and TRBJ1-1; 9 nucleotides match TRBD1. After removal of 4 bases from V and 4 bases from J, the junction contained 7 bases not matched to a gene. The CDR3 consists of 15 residues. CDR1 MGHRA and CDR2 YSYEKL come from the germline V gene. DNA of the CDR3: TGCGCCAGCAGCCCAGGGGACAGGGTATCCACTGAAGCTTTCTTT. As protein: CASSPGDRVSTEAFF.

V is TRBV5-1 and J is TRBJ2-3; TRBD2 agrees at 16 bases. The germline V gene has CDR1 SGHRS and CDR2 YFSETQ. Trimming removed 0 bases from V and 2 bases from J; junction bases left unmatched: 3. The CDR3 extends over 18 amino acids. The CDR3 loop reads CASSLAGTSGRATDTQYF. CDR3 nucleotide sequence: TGCGCCAGCAGCTTGGCTGGGACTAGCGGGAGGGCCACAGATACGCAGTATTTT. The variable domain in full, with the rest retrieved from reference TRBV5-1 and TRBJ2-3, is KAGVTQTPRYLIKTRGQQVTLSCSPISGHRSVSWYQQTPGQGLQFLFEYFSETQRNKGNFPGRFSGRQFSNSRSEMNVSTLELGDSALYLCASSLAGTSGRATDTQYFGPGTRLTVL.

This clone turned up a few times. This chain links TRBV5-7 with TRBJ2-2; tentative D call: TRBD2 (6 bases). TRBV5-7 belongs to the ORF category, with a function that is uncertain. V shed 6 bases and J shed 5 bases, with 11 bases lying between them. The CDR3 extends over 13 amino acids. The CDR3 sequence is CASIVGGTGELFF. For the CDR3, the DNA is TGTGCCAGCATCGTTGGGGGGACCGGGGAGCTGTTTTTT.

This clone was counted a few times. The chain uses TRBV10-3 and TRBJ2-7; no firm D call. The CDR3 is 15 amino acids. The V end was cut by 0 bases, the J end by 0 bases, with 9 bases between. Germline CDR1 is ENHRY and CDR2 is SYGVKD. CDR3 protein: CAISESSEYSYEQYF. DNA of the CDR3: TGTGCCATCAGTGAGTCTTCGGAGTACTCCTACGAGCAGTACTTC.

This clone was found a few times. The chain couples TRBV30 to TRBJ1-4; 7 bases line up with TRBD1. CDR1 and CDR2 (germline): GTSNPN, SVGIG (reference sequence). V lost 1 base to trimming and J lost 4 bases; unmatched junction nucleotides: 3. CDR3 length: 14 amino acids. Here the CDR3 DNA reads TGTGCCTGGAGTGAAAACAGGGGTAATGAAAAACTGTTTTTT. It yields the protein CAWSENRGNEKLFF.

The gene calls are TRBV29-1 and TRBJ2-5; 8 bases are a match to TRBD2. Unmatched junction bases numbered 13, after V lost 7 bases and J lost 0 bases. Germline CDR1 SQVTM, CDR2 ANQGSEA. CDR3 size: 16 residues. DNA for the CDR3: TGCAGCGGGCTAGTCCCGGGACTAGGGTACCAAGAGACCCAGTACTTC. Protein product: CSGLVPGLGYQETQYF.

The V and J genes are TRBV7-9 and TRBJ2-1; possibly TRBD1 for D (5 bases). Germline V gene lookup returns CDR1 SEHNR and CDR2 FQNEAQ (reference sequence). CDR3 length: 15 amino acids. V lost 5 bases and J lost 5, with 16 bases in between. The CDR3 DNA reads as TGTGCCAGCAGCCCTCAGGGCCTTCTCAACAATGAGCAGTTCTTC. It translates to CASSPQGLLNNEQFF.

This clone was seen just once. The chain carries TRBV7-9 and TRBJ1-1; D is unresolved. Germline assignment: CDR1 SEHNR and CDR2 FQNEAQ (reference sequence). This CDR3 region has 12 residues. The V end was cut by 9 bases, the J end by 5 bases, with 13 bases between. As DNA, the CDR3 is TGTGCCAGAGAGTCACAGACAACTGAAGCTTTCTTT. Translation gives CARESQTTEAFF. Full variable domain (remainder filled in from reference TRBV7-9 and TRBJ1-1): DTGVSQNPRHKITKRGQNVTFRCDPISEHNRLYWYRQTLGQGPEFLTYFQNEAQLEKSRLLSDRFSAERPKGSFSTLEIQRTEQGDSAMYLCARESQTTEAFFGQGTRLTVV.

The genes are TRBV7-2 and TRBJ2-5; maybe TRBD1 (5 bases). V gave up 3 bases and J gave up 3 bases, with 14 bases separating them. The CDR3 runs to 15 residues. Germline CDR1 reads SGHTA; CDR2 reads FQGNSA. The CDR3 protein is CASSFTAGREETQYF. The CDR3, as DNA: TGTGCCAGCAGCTTTACCGCCGGCAGGGAAGAGACCCAGTACTTC. Variable domain in full (rest from reference TRBV7-2 and TRBJ2-5): GAGVSQSPSNKVTEKGKDVELRCDPISGHTALYWYRQSLGQGLEFLIYFQGNSAPDKSGLPSDRFSAERTGGSVSTLTIQRTQQEDSAVYLCASSFTAGREETQYFGPGTRLLVL.

This clone was observed a few times. V and J are TRBV13 and TRBJ2-7; weak D call: TRBD2 (6 bases). The CDR3 runs to 14 residues. From germline, CDR1 is PRHDT and CDR2 FYEKMQ (reference sequence). Trimming removed 1 base from V and 3 bases from J, with 10 bases in between. CDR3 sequence: CASSLVGTGYEQYF. CDR3 bases: TGTGCCAGCAGCTTAGTCGGGACTGGCTACGAGCAGTACTTC. The whole variable domain, filled in from reference TRBV13 and TRBJ2-7, reads AAGVIQSPRHLIKEKRETATLKCYPIPRHDTVYWYQQGPGQDPQFLISFYEKMQSDKGSIPDRFSAQQFSDYHSELNMSSLELGDSALYFCASSLVGTGYEQYFGPGTRLTVT.